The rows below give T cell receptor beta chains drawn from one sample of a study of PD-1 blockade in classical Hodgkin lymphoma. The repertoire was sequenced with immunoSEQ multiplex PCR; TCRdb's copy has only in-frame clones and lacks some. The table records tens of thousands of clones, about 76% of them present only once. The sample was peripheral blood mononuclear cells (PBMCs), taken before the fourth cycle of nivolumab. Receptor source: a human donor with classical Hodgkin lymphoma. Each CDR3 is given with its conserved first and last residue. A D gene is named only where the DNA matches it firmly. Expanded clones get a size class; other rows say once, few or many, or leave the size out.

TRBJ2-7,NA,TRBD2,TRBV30,TGTGCCTCCGGGACTATGCTTACCTACGAGCAGTACTTC,CASGTMLTYEQYF
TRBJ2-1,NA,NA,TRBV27,TGTGCCAGCAGTTTATACGGCAGGGTTGGGGTCAATGAGCAGTTCTTC,CASSLYGRVGVNEQFF
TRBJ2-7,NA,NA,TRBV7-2,TGTGCCAGCAGCTCGGGACTTGTTTCCTACGAGCAGTACTTC,CASSSGLVSYEQYF
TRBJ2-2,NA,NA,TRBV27,TGTGCCAGCAGTTTTTATCGGTCGGCGGCAGCCACCGGGGAGCTGTTTTTT,CASSFYRSAAATGELFF
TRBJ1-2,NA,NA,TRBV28,TGTGCCAGCAGTTTACGTCAGGGGTATGGCTACACCTTC,CASSLRQGYGYTF
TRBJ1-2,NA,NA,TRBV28,TGTGCCAGCGGGGGGGCCGAGGATGGCTACACCTTC,CASGGAEDGYTF
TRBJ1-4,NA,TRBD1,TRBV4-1,TGCGCCAGCAGCCAAAATCCGACAGGGGGGGAAAAACTGTTTTTT,CASSQNPTGGEKLFF
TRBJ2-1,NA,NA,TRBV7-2,TGTGCCAGCAGCTCGCTGGGGACTCAGCAGTTCTTC,CASSSLGTQQFF
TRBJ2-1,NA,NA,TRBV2,TGTGCCAGCAGCCCCTCAAGAGGGTTCTACAATGAGCAGTTCTTC,CASSPSRGFYNEQFF
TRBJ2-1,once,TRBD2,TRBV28,TGTGCCAGTGGATCCCCGGGACTAGCGGGATTGGATGAGCAGTTCTTC,CASGSPGLAGLDEQFF
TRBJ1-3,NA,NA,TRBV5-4,TGCGCCAGCAGCCAAAGACTCTCTGGAAACACCATATATTTT,CASSQRLSGNTIYF
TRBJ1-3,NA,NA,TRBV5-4,TGTGCCAGCAGCCCAGGGACGGCTTCTGGAAACACCATATATTTT,CASSPGTASGNTIYF
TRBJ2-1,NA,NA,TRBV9,TGTGCCAGCAGCGAGGCGGGGACCCCCATCAATGAGCAGTTCTTC,CASSEAGTPINEQFF
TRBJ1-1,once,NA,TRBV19,TGTGCCAGTAGTCCGAAGCTGAACACTGAAGCTTTCTTT,CASSPKLNTEAFF
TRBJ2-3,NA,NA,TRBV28,TGTGCCAGCAGTTTGTTTATTGGGACCAGCCGGCCTCAGACGCAGTATTTT,CASSLFIGTSRPQTQYF
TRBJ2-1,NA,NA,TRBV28,TGTGCCAGCATCTTCGGGGGCTCCTACAATGAGCAGTTCTTC,CASIFGGSYNEQFF
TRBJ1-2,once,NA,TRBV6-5,TGTGCCAGCAGTTTAGGGCCCTCTGAAACTAACTATGGCTACACCTTC,CASSLGPSETNYGYTF
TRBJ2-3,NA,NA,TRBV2,TGTGCCAGCAGTGAGGACCCACATACGCAGTATTTT,CASSEDPHTQYF
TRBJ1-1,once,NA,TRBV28,TGTGCCAGCAGTTCGGACCGCCTAGGGGAGAGAGCCACTGAAGCTTTCTTT,CASSSDRLGERATEAFF
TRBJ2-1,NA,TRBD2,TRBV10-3,TGTGCCATCAGTGAGTCGAGGCTAGCGGGCTACAATGAGCAGTTCTTC,CAISESRLAGYNEQFF
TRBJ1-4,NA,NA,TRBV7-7,TGTGCTAGCAGTCCCGGCGCCGAAAAACTGTTTTTT,CASSPGAEKLFF
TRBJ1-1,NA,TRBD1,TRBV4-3,TGCGCCAGCAGCGTTGGGACAGGGGGCTTATACACTGAAGCTTTCTTT,CASSVGTGGLYTEAFF
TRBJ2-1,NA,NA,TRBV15,TGTGCCACCAGCAGAGCTTTCTCCGGGGCGAGTTCCTACAATGAGCAGTTCTTC,CATSRAFSGASSYNEQFF
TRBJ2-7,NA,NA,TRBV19,TGTGCCAGTAGTAAGGCAGGGAGACCCTACGAGCAGTACTTC,CASSKAGRPYEQYF
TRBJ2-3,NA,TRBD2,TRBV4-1,TGCGCCAGCAGCCACCGGACTAGCAGTAGAGATACGCAGTATTTT,CASSHRTSSRDTQYF
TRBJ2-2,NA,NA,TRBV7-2,TGTGCCAGCAGCCCGTACACCGGGGAGCTGTTTTTT,CASSPYTGELFF
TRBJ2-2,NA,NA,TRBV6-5,TGTGCCAGCAGTTATTATCCCGAGGCCGGGGAGCTGTTTTTT,CASSYYPEAGELFF
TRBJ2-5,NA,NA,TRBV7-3,TGTGCCAGCAGCTACCTCGGGAGAGGGGAGGAGACCCAGTACTTC,CASSYLGRGEETQYF
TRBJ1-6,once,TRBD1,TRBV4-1,TGCGCCAGCAGCCCACCGACAGGGGGTAATTCACCCCTCCACTTT,CASSPPTGGNSPLHF
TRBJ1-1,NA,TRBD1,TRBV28,TGTGCCAGCAGTTGGCCCGGGACAGGGGGCGCGCTTGACACTGAAGCTTTCTTT,CASSWPGTGGALDTEAFF
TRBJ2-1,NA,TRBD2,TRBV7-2,TGTGCCAGCAGCTTCGGACTAGCGGCCAGGAAACAGTTCTTC,CASSFGLAARKQFF
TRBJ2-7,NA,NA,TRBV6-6,TGTGCCAGCAAGCTCGGCGGACCCTACGAGCAGTACTTC,CASKLGGPYEQYF
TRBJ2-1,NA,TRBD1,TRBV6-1,TGTGCCAGCAGTGAGATTACAGGGGCCCTTTTATACAATGAGCAGTTCTTC,CASSEITGALLYNEQFF
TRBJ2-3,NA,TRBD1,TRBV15,TGTGCCACCAGTGTGACAGGGGCAGATACGCAGTATTTT,CATSVTGADTQYF
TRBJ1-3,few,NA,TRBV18,TGTGCCAGCTCACCACTGGGAGGAAACACCATATATTTT,CASSPLGGNTIYF
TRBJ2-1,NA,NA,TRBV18,TGTGCCAGCTCACCACGAGGGGATTCCTACAATGAGCAGTTCTTC,CASSPRGDSYNEQFF
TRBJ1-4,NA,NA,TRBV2,TGTGCCAGCAGTGAAGGAAGGGGCGGAGAAAAACTGTTTTTT,CASSEGRGGEKLFF
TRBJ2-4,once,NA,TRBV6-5,TGTGCCAGCAGGAGAGGGGTGGGCAAAAACATTCAGTACTTC,CASRRGVGKNIQYF
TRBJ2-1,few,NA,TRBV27,TGTGCCAGCAGCTTTGACACACCCTACAATGAGCAGTTCTTC,CASSFDTPYNEQFF
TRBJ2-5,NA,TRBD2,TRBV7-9,TGTGCCAGCAGCTTGGGGGGGGTCCAAGAGACCCAGTACTTC,CASSLGGVQETQYF
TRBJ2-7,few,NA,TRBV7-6,TGTGCCAGCAGCCCCGGACCGAACTACGAGCAGTACTTC,CASSPGPNYEQYF
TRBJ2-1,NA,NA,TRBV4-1,TGCGCCAGCAGCCACCACGACCCAGGAGAGCAGTTCTTC,CASSHHDPGEQFF
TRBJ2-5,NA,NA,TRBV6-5,TGTGCCAGCAGTTACACACCAGGTCCCCAGACCCAGTACTTC,CASSYTPGPQTQYF
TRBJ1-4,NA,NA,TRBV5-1,TGCGCCAGCGGCCCAACCGCAACTAATGAAAAACTGTTTTTT,CASGPTATNEKLFF
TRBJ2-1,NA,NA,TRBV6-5,TGTACCAGCAGTTACTCGGGGGCGTTAGGTGAGCAGTTCTTC,CTSSYSGALGEQFF
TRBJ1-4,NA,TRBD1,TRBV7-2,TGTGCCAGCAGCGCCGAGACAGGGGGCAAAGAAAAACTGTTTTTT,CASSAETGGKEKLFF